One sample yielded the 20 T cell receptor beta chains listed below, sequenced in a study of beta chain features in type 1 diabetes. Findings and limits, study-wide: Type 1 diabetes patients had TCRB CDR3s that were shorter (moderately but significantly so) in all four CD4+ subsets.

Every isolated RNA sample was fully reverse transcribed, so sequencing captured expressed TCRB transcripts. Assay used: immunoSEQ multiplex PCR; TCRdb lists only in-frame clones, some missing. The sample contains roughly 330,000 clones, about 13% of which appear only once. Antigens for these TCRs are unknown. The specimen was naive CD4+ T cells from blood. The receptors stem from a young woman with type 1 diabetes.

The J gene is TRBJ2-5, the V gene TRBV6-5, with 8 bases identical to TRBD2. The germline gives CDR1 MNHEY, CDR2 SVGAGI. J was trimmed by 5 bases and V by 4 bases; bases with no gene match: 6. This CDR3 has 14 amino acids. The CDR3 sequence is CASSLSGTRETQYF. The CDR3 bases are TGTGCCAGCAGTTTATCCGGGACTAGGGAGACCCAGTACTTC.

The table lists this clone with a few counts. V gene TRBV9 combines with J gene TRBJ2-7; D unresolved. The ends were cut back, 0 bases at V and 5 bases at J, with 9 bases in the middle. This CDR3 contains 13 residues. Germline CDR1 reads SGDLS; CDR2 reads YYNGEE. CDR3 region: CASSVAPVDEQYF. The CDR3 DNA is TGTGCCAGCAGCGTAGCTCCAGTTGACGAGCAGTACTTC.

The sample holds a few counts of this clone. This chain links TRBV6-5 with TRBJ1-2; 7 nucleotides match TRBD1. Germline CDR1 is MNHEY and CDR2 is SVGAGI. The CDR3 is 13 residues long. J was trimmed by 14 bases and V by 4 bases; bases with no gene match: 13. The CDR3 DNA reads TGTGCCAGCAGTTCACCCGGGGACAGACGCCTTACCTTC. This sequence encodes CASSSPGDRRLTF.

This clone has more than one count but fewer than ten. The DNA for the CDR3 is TGTGCCAGCAGCGTAGAGGCGGGAGGGGGCACAGATACGCAGTATTTT. Translated: CASSVEAGGGTDTQYF. The chain employs TRBV9 and TRBJ2-3, with 9 bases aligning to TRBD2. There are 16 residues in the CDR3. Looked up from germline, CDR1 is SGDLS and CDR2 is YYNGEE. The V segment lost 0 bases and the J segment 1 base; nucleotides outside the gene matches: 3. Looking up the rest from reference TRBV9 and TRBJ2-3 gives the full variable domain: DSGVTQTPKHLITATGQRVTLRCSPRSGDLSVYWYQQSLDQGLQFLIQYYNGEERAKGNILERFSAQQFPDLHSELNLSSLELGDSALYFCASSVEAGGGTDTQYFGPGTRLTVL.

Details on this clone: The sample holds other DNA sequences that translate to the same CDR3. Here the CDR3 reads CAWSRGYGYTF. The CDR3 coding sequence is TGTGCCTGGAGTAGGGGCTATGGCTACACCTTC. The genes are TRBV30 and TRBJ1-2; a possible D gene is TRBD1 (5 bases). The CDR3 is 11 residues long. Germline V gene sequence: CDR1 GTSNPN, CDR2 SVGIG (reference sequence). V was pared by 2 bases and J by 4 bases, with 5 bases between.

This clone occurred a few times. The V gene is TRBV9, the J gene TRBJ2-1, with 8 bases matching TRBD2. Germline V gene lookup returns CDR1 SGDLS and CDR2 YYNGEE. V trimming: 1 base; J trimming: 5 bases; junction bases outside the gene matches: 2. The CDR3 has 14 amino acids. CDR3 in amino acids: CASSVLAGHNEQFF. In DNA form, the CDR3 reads TGTGCCAGCAGCGTACTAGCGGGCCACAATGAGCAGTTCTTC.

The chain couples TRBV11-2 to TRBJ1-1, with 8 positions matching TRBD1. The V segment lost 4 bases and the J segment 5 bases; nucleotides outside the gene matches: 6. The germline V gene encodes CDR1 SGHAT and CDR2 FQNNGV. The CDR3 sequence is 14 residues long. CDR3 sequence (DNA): TGTGCCAGCAGCTCATACAGGGGGAGAACTGAAGCTTTCTTT. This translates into CASSSYRGRTEAFF.

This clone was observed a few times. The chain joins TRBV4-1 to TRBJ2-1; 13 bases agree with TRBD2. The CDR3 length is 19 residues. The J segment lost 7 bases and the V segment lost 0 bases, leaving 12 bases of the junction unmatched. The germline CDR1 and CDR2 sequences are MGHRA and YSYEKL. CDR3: CASSQDRIGGLAGRNEQFF. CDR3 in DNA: TGCGCCAGCAGCCAAGATCGCATTGGGGGACTAGCGGGGCGGAATGAGCAGTTCTTC.

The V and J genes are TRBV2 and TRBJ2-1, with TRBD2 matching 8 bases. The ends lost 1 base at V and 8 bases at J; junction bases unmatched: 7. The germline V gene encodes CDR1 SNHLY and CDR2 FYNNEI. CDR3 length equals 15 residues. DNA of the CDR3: TGTGCCAGCAGTGAAGGGAGCGGGAGAGTCGATGAGCAGTTCTTC. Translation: CASSEGSGRVDEQFF.

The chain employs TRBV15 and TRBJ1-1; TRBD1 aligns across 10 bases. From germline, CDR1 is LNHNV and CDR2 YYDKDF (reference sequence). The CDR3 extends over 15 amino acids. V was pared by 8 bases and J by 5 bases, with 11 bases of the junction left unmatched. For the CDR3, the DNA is TGTGCCACCTGGGGAGGGGGACAGGGGTGGACTGAAGCTTTCTTT. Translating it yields CATWGGGQGWTEAFF. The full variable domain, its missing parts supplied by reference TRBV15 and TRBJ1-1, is DAMVIQNPRYQVTQFGKPVTLSCSQTLNHNVMYWYQQKSSQAPKLLFHYYDKDFNNEADTPDNFQSRRPNTSFCFLDIRSPGLGDTAMYLCATWGGGQGWTEAFFGQGTRLTVV.

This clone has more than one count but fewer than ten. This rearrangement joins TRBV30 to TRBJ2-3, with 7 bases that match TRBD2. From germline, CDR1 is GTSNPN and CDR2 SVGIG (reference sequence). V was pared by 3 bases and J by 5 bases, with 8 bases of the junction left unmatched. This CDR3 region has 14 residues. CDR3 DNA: TGTGCCTGGAGGGGTGCGGGAGCGAGAGATACGCAGTATTTT. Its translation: CAWRGAGARDTQYF.

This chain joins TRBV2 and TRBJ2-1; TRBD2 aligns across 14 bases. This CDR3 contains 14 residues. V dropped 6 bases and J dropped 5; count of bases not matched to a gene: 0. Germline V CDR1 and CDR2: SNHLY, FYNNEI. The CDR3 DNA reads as TGTGCCAGCAGGGGACTAGCGGGAGACAATGAGCAGTTCTTC. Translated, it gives CASRGLAGDNEQFF.

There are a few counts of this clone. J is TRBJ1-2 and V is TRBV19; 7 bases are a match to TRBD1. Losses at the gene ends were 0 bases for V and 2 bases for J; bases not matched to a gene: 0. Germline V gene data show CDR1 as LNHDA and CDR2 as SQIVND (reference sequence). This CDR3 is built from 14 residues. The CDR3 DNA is TGTGCCAGTAGTATAGAGGGACAGAACTATGGCTACACCTTC. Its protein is CASSIEGQNYGYTF. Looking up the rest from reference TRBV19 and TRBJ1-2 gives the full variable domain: DGGITQSPKYLFRKEGQNVTLSCEQNLNHDAMYWYRQDPGQGLRLIYYSQIVNDFQKGDIAEGYSVSREKKESFPLTVTSAQKNPTAFYLCASSIEGQNYGYTFGSGTRLTVV.

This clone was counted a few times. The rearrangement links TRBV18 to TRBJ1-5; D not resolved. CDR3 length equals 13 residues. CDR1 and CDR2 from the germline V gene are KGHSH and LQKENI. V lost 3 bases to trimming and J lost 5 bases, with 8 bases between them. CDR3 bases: TGTGCCAGCTCACCTACTTTGGATCAGCCCCAGCATTTT. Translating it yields CASSPTLDQPQHF.

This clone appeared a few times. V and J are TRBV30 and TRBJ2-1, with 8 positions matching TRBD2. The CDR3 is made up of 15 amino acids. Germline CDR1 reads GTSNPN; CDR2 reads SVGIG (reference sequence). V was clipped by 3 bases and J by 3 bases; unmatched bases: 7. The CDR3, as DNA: TGTGCCTGGAGAGGGGGTAGCGGGGACTACAATGAGCAGTTCTTC. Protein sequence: CAWRGGSGDYNEQFF.

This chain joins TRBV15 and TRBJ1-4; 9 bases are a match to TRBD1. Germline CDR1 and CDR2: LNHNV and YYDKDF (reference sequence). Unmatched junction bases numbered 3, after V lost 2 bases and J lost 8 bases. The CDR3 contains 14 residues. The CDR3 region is CATSRTGGREKLFF. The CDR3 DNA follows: TGTGCCACCAGCAGAACAGGGGGCAGGGAAAAACTGTTTTTT.

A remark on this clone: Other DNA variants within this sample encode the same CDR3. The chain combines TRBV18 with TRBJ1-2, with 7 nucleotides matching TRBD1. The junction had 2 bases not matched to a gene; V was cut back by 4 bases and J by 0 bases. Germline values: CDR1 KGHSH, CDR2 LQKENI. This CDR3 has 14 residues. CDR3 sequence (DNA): TGTGCCAGCTCACTGGGACAGACTAACTATGGCTACACCTTC. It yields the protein CASSLGQTNYGYTF.

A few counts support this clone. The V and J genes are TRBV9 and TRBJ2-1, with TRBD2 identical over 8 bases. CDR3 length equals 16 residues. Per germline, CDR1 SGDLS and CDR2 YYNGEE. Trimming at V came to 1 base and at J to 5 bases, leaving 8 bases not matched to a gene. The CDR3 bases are TGTGCCAGCAGCGTAAGTGCCGGGAGGGCCCACAATGAGCAGTTCTTC. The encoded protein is CASSVSAGRAHNEQFF.

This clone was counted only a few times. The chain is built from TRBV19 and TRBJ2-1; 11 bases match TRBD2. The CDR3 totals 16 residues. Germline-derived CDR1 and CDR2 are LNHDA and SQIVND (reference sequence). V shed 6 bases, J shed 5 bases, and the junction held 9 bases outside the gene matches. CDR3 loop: CASRPRASGRNNEQFF. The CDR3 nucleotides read TGTGCCAGTAGACCCCGGGCTAGCGGGAGGAACAATGAGCAGTTCTTC.

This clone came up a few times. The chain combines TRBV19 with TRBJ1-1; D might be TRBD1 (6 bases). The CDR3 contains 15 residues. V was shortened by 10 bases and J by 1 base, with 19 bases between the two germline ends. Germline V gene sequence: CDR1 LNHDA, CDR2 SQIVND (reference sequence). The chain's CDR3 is CATRSSDRRNTEAFF. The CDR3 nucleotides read TGTGCCACCAGGAGCTCGGACAGAAGGAACACTGAAGCTTTCTTT.